These 26 T cell receptor beta chains came from one sample sequenced in a study of blood T cell repertoires in COVID-19. TCRdb keeps only in-frame clones here, not all; method: immunoSEQ multiplex PCR. The sample consists of 110,000 to 150,000 clones, approximately 88% of them appearing once. Sequencing was done on a sample of peripheral blood. These receptors were taken from a woman aged 45-65 years with acute or convalescent COVID-19.

The gene calls are TRBV18 and TRBJ1-1; no definite D call. V was pared by 2 bases and J by 2 bases, with 15 bases between. The CDR3 totals 16 residues. The germline CDR1 and CDR2 sequences are KGHSH and LQKENI. The CDR3 here is CASSPVQVGRNTEAFF. In DNA form, the CDR3 reads TGTGCCAGCTCACCAGTTCAGGTGGGTAGAAACACTGAAGCTTTCTTT. The full variable domain, completed using reference TRBV18 and TRBJ1-1, is NAGVMQNPRHLVRRRGQEARLRCSPMKGHSHVYWYRQLPEEGLKFMVYLQKENIIDESGMPKERFSAEFPKEGPSILRIQQVVRGDSAAYFCASSPVQVGRNTEAFFGQGTRLTVV.

The chain uses TRBV27 and TRBJ2-5, with D perhaps matching TRBD2 (6 bases). CDR1 and CDR2 from the germline V gene are MNHEY and SMNVEV (reference sequence). Trimming removed 4 bases from V and 2 bases from J, with 17 bases in between. The CDR3 has 16 amino acids. The CDR3 nucleotides read TGTGCCAGCAGTTCTTTCCCCCGACTAGTTCAAGAGACCCAGTACTTC. It translates to CASSSFPRLVQETQYF.

The chain uses TRBV2 and TRBJ2-2, with D perhaps matching TRBD1 (6 bases). CDR1 is SNHLY and CDR2 is FYNNEI in the germline V gene. Trimming removed 4 bases from V and 3 bases from J, with 12 bases in between. There are 15 residues in the CDR3. The CDR3 DNA is TGTGCCAGCAGTGTAGGGGGATCTGACACCGGGGAGCTGTTTTTT. As protein: CASSVGGSDTGELFF.

This clone is a singleton in its sample. This chain joins TRBV5-1 and TRBJ1-2; D uncertain. Trimming cost V 6 bases and J 4 bases, with 16 bases left between them. The CDR3 consists of 14 residues. Germline loops: CDR1 SGHRS, CDR2 YFSETQ. The CDR3 reads CASTPAGNGYGYTF. The CDR3 nucleotides read TGCGCCAGCACCCCTGCCGGGAACGGCTATGGCTACACCTTC.

This clone was picked up one time. V and J are TRBV6-5 and TRBJ1-3; D is possibly TRBD1 (5 bases). CDR3 length: 16 residues. V dropped 0 bases and J dropped 4 bases, with 13 bases sitting between them. In germline, CDR1 is MNHEY, CDR2 SVGAGI. The CDR3 DNA sequence: TGTGCCAGCAGTTACTCGGTTCAGGGCTACGGAAACACCATATATTTT. Protein sequence: CASSYSVQGYGNTIYF.

This chain uses TRBV5-1 with TRBJ2-5, with TRBD2 matching over 11 bases. The CDR3 runs 13 residues. Germline V gene lookup returns CDR1 SGHRS and CDR2 YFSETQ. After removal of 4 bases from V and 5 bases from J, the junction contained 1 base not matched to a gene. The CDR3 nucleotides are TGCGCCAGCAGCACTAGCGGGGGTGAGACCCAGTACTTC. It specifies CASSTSGGETQYF. Drawing the rest from reference TRBV5-1 and TRBJ2-5, the complete variable domain is KAGVTQTPRYLIKTRGQQVTLSCSPISGHRSVSWYQQTPGQGLQFLFEYFSETQRNKGNFPGRFSGRQFSNSRSEMNVSTLELGDSALYLCASSTSGGETQYFGPGTRLLVL.

The J gene is TRBJ2-6, the V gene TRBV9, with D possibly TRBD1 on 6 matching bases. Trimming took off 0 bases at V and 2 bases at J, with 12 bases between the two ends. Germline V gene data show CDR1 as SGDLS and CDR2 as YYNGEE. The CDR3 runs to 17 residues. CDR3 residues: CASSVAGAQAGANVLTF. As DNA, the CDR3 is TGTGCCAGCAGCGTAGCAGGGGCGCAGGCTGGGGCCAACGTCCTGACTTTC. The entire variable domain, with the rest obtained from reference TRBV9 and TRBJ2-6, is as follows: DSGVTQTPKHLITATGQRVTLRCSPRSGDLSVYWYQQSLDQGLQFLIQYYNGEERAKGNILERFSAQQFPDLHSELNLSSLELGDSALYFCASSVAGAQAGANVLTFGAGSRLTVL.

The chain has TRBV9 and TRBJ2-6, with a tentative D call TRBD2 (5 bases). Germline V gene data show CDR1 as SGDLS and CDR2 as YYNGEE. Between the trimmed V and J ends, which lost 0 bases and 0 bases, there was a span of 10 bases. CDR3 length: 17 residues. The CDR3 sequence: CASSVGGRSSGANVLTF. The CDR3 DNA is TGTGCCAGCAGCGTAGGAGGGAGATCCTCTGGGGCCAACGTCCTGACTTTC.

The genes are TRBV4-1 and TRBJ1-4, with D maybe TRBD1 (5 bases). CDR3 length: 15 amino acids. Germline V gene lookup returns CDR1 MGHRA and CDR2 YSYEKL. Trimming left V 4 bases short and J 8 bases short, with 17 bases between. The CDR3 loop reads CASSPLRLRGEKLFF. CDR3 nucleotide sequence: TGCGCCAGCAGCCCGTTACGCCTACGGGGGGAAAAACTGTTTTTT.

For the CDR3, the DNA is TGCGCCAGCAGCACCGGGACAGGGAATCATAATTCACCCCTCCACTTT. Translated, it gives CASSTGTGNHNSPLHF. The chain is built from TRBV5-1 and TRBJ1-6; 9 positions agree with TRBD1. The V gene's germline CDR1 is SGHRS and CDR2 YFSETQ. The trim removed 4 bases at V and 5 bases at J, leaving 7 bases unmatched. The CDR3 sequence is 16 residues long.

V gene TRBV18 combines with J gene TRBJ1-1, with D possibly being TRBD1 (5 bases). This CDR3 spans 15 amino acids. Trimming took off 3 bases at V and 0 bases at J, with 11 bases between the two ends. CDR1 KGHSH and CDR2 LQKENI come from the germline V gene. CDR3: CASSPSGAMNTEAFF. The CDR3 nucleotides read TGTGCCAGCTCACCTAGCGGGGCAATGAACACTGAAGCTTTCTTT.

This clone occurred many times. This chain joins TRBV2 and TRBJ2-1, with TRBD2 identical over 8 bases. The germline V gene has CDR1 SNHLY and CDR2 FYNNEI. The junction had 8 bases not matched to a gene; V was cut back by 10 bases and J by 0 bases. CDR3 length: 15 amino acids. The CDR3 loop is CAIEGGTSSYNEQFF. CDR3 bases: TGTGCCATCGAAGGAGGGACTAGCTCCTACAATGAGCAGTTCTTC.

The CDR3 nucleotides read TGTGCCAGCAGTTCTGGACAGGGGGGGGTACTTAGTCGTGAAAAACTGTTTTTT. Its protein product is CASSSGQGGVLSREKLFF. The chain carries TRBV28 and TRBJ1-4; 10 nucleotides line up with TRBD1. There are 18 residues in the CDR3. The V segment lost 4 bases and the J segment 7 bases; nucleotides outside the gene matches: 15. CDR1 MDHEN and CDR2 SYDVKM come from the germline V gene.

V gene TRBV21-1 combines with J gene TRBJ2-3; TRBD2 is the table's D call and was not checked against the DNA. TRBV21-1 is deemed a pseudogene. This CDR3 has 16 residues. CDR3 loop: CASSKGAGAKSDTQYF. The CDR3 DNA is TGTGCCAGCAGCAAAGGTGCGGGAGCTAAGTCTGATACGCAGTATTTT.

The chain has TRBV5-8 and TRBJ2-7; 9 bases match TRBD1. The J segment lost 6 bases and the V segment lost 7 bases, leaving 8 bases of the junction unmatched. This CDR3 comprises 13 residues. Germline V gene data show CDR1 as SGHTS and CDR2 as YDEGEE. The CDR3 nucleotides are TGTGCCAGCGTGGACAGGGGAATCGGCGAGCAGTACTTC. Translation gives CASVDRGIGEQYF.

The rearrangement joins TRBV2 to TRBJ2-2; D is possibly TRBD1 (7 bases). The CDR3 extends over 13 amino acids. Trimming left V 7 bases short and J 6 bases short, with 12 bases between. Germline lookup yields CDR1 SNHLY and CDR2 FYNNEI. The CDR3 DNA is TGTGCCAGCACCCAGGGGGGCCCCGGGGAGCTGTTTTTT. Its protein is CASTQGGPGELFF.

The chain employs TRBV28 and TRBJ1-4; no firm D call. Germline lookup yields CDR1 MDHEN and CDR2 SYDVKM. The length of the CDR3 is 11 residues. Deletions cut 5 bases from V and 10 bases from J, with 8 bases between. The CDR3 loop is CASSPRRKLFF. CDR3 nucleotides: TGTGCCAGCAGTCCCCGGAGAAAACTGTTTTTT.

This chain joins TRBV3-1 (or the pseudogene TRBV3-2) and TRBJ1-5, with unresolved D. The ends were cut back, 1 base at V and 8 bases at J, with 6 bases in the middle. Germline loops: CDR1 LGHDT, CDR2 YNNKEL (reference sequence). The CDR3 totals 12 residues. The CDR3 spells CASSQAGEPQHF. The CDR3, as DNA: TGTGCCAGCAGCCAAGCGGGTGAGCCCCAGCATTTT.

The chain couples TRBV21-1 to TRBJ1-6. TRBV21-1 is a pseudogene locus. CDR3 length: 18 amino acids. DNA of the CDR3: TGTGCCAGCAGCAAAAAGGGCTACCGGGGAGGAGGAAATTCACCCCTCCACTTT. This encodes CASSKKGYRGGGNSPLHF.

This sequence joins TRBV9 and TRBJ2-7; D may be TRBD2 (7 bases). Trimming shortened V by 0 bases and J by 0 bases, and 10 bases separated the two germline ends. CDR1 SGDLS and CDR2 YYNGEE come from the germline V gene. The CDR3 has 15 residues. The CDR3 protein is CASSVEGGDSYEQYF. The CDR3 nucleotides read TGTGCCAGCAGCGTAGAAGGGGGGGACTCCTACGAGCAGTACTTC.

The rearrangement links TRBV6-5 to TRBJ2-7, with 9 nucleotides matching TRBD2. V was clipped by 0 bases and J by 4 bases; unmatched bases: 4. Germline V lookup: CDR1 MNHEY, CDR2 SVGAGI. CDR3 length: 15 residues. The CDR3 here is CASSYSSTSGYEQYF. The CDR3 nucleotides read TGTGCCAGCAGTTACTCGAGTACTAGCGGGTACGAGCAGTACTTC.

The chain has TRBV5-1 and TRBJ1-3; no reliable D call. The CDR3 is made up of 16 amino acids. Looked up from germline, CDR1 is SGHRS and CDR2 is YFSETQ. V lost 4 bases and J 2 bases, leaving 16 bases between the germline ends. In DNA form, the CDR3 reads TGCGCCAGCAGCCCCCAAGGGCGGGATCCTGGAAACACCATATATTTT. It codes for CASSPQGRDPGNTIYF. Together with reference TRBV5-1 and TRBJ1-3, the CDR3 gives the full variable domain: KAGVTQTPRYLIKTRGQQVTLSCSPISGHRSVSWYQQTPGQGLQFLFEYFSETQRNKGNFPGRFSGRQFSNSRSEMNVSTLELGDSALYLCASSPQGRDPGNTIYFGEGSWLTVV.

The chain links TRBV9 to TRBJ2-1; no clear D. The germline V and J ends were trimmed by 3 bases and 0 bases, with 10 bases remaining between them. Germline CDR1 is SGDLS and CDR2 is YYNGEE. CDR3 length: 15 residues. Here the CDR3 DNA reads TGTGCCAGCAGCGGTACCTCCAGCTCCTACAATGAGCAGTTCTTC. As protein: CASSGTSSSYNEQFF.

This clone has only one observation. As DNA, the CDR3 is TGTGCCAGCAGCCAAGATCTAGCAACCGTTGAGCAGTTCTTC. It specifies CASSQDLATVEQFF. The rearrangement uses TRBV3-1 (or the pseudogene TRBV3-2) and TRBJ2-1; maybe TRBD2 (5 bases). The CDR3 length is 14 residues. The V and J ends lost 0 bases and 9 bases respectively, with 12 bases between them. From germline, CDR1 is LGHDT and CDR2 YNNKEL (reference sequence).

The chain carries TRBV7-9 and TRBJ1-2; D unresolved. Germline V gene data show CDR1 as SEHNR and CDR2 as FQNEAQ (reference sequence). CDR3 length: 15 residues. V lost 5 bases, J lost 6 bases, and 19 bases lay in between. The CDR3 is CASSEETQGGDGYTF. The CDR3 DNA follows: TGTGCCAGCAGCGAAGAGACACAAGGAGGTGATGGCTACACCTTC.

J is TRBJ2-2 and V is TRBV18, with TRBD1 matching 8 bases. Trimming at V came to 2 bases and at J to 1 base, leaving 0 bases not matched to a gene. CDR3 length equals 15 residues. In germline, CDR1 is KGHSH, CDR2 LQKENI. The CDR3 nucleotides are TGTGCCAGCTCACCAGGACAGGGGAACACCGGGGAGCTGTTTTTT. It codes for CASSPGQGNTGELFF.